Sequencing of this T cell receptor beta chain was carried out in a study of cytomegalovirus exposure and HLA in healthy donors. General study findings and limits: There were some V segments, including TRBV6-2 and TRBV6-3, excluded as indistinguishable. 150 to 200 TCR beta chains were listed as cytomegalovirus-associated. An analysis was carried out later, and it reportedly showed fewer N-insertions in an Asian-associated ancestry cluster than the approximately 670-donor mean.

On this clone itself: Its antigen remains unknown.

CDR1 and CDR2 from the germline V gene are SGHRS and YFSETQ. Losses at the gene ends were 2 bases for V and 7 bases for J; bases not matched to a gene: 7. The CDR3 runs 15 residues. Both 60 Vbeta primers and 13 Jbeta primers went into the PCR. The method was immunoSEQ multiplex PCR; TCRdb's version includes in-frame clones alone and lacks a portion of them. The repertoire holds some 210,000 clones, with 70% to 80% as singletons. This sequence was found in a woman aged 30 to 39 in good health and CMV-seropositive. Material: PBMCs. V gene TRBV5-1 combines with J gene TRBJ1-4; 8 bases map to TRBD1. The DNA of the CDR3 is TGCGCCAGCAGCTTTCAACAGGGGGACGGTGAAAAACTGTTTTTT. Its protein is CASSFQQGDGEKLFF.